Below, one TCR beta chain is given with its context. Germline V gene sequence: CDR1 LGHDT, CDR2 YNNKEL (reference sequence). The V gene end was trimmed by 4 bases and the J gene end by 3 bases; junction bases not matched to a gene: 4. The CDR3 runs to 15 residues. The data belong to a study of blood T cell repertoires in COVID-19. The assay was immunoSEQ multiplex PCR, and TCRdb's table has in-frame clones only and misses some. The profile covers 200,000 to 250,000 clones, with about 83% appearing a single time and 4.8% taken by the ten largest. The chain uses TRBV3-1 (or the pseudogene TRBV3-2) and TRBJ2-3; 10 nucleotides align to TRBD1. What was sequenced was PBMCs or T cells enriched from blood (not recorded which). This clonotype originated in a woman between 45 and 60 years old who had been exposed to COVID-19. The CDR3 nucleotides are TGTGCCAGCAGCCTCGGACAGGGGGAGACAGATACGCAGTATTTT. Translation: CASSLGQGETDTQYF.